This T cell receptor beta chain was captured in a study of cytomegalovirus exposure and HLA in healthy donors. Study-wide context: The 95 to 150 validation repertoires used a platform that matched the one used for the roughly 650 first-cohort repertoires, as a later analysis reported.

Assay: immunoSEQ multiplex PCR; the TCRdb copy retains only in-frame clones and omits some. This table has hundreds of thousands of clones, around four fifths appearing once. This TCR was sampled from a young woman in good health and CMV-seronegative. Sequences were obtained from PBMCs.

The CDR3 nucleotides read TGTGCCAGCAGTTACTCGGTGACAGACAATTATGGCTACACCTTC. The encoded protein is CASSYSVTDNYGYTF. J is TRBJ1-2 and V is TRBV6-5, with D possibly matching TRBD1 (5 bases). The CDR3 sequence is 15 residues long. With 0 bases removed from V and 5 bases from J, the gap between germline ends came to 13 bases. Germline CDR1 and CDR2: MNHEY and SVGAGI.